The sequence of this T cell receptor (beta chain) was determined in a study of blood T cell repertoires in COVID-19. Across the study: Acute and convalescent COVID-19 samples came from the United States, Italy and Spain.

Seattle patient enrollment occurred during active infection, with longitudinal follow-up thereafter. The assay was immunoSEQ multiplex PCR, and TCRdb's table has in-frame clones only and misses some. The table shows 200,000 to 250,000 clones, with more than 75% occurring only once. The CDR3 extends over 11 amino acids. V dropped 0 bases and J dropped 6 bases, with 5 bases sitting between them. Germline-derived CDR1 and CDR2 are DFQATT and SNEGSKA (reference sequence). The sequencing input was peripheral blood. The V call is TRBV20-1, the J call TRBJ2-5, with no clear D. The TCR was taken from a woman older than 75 with COVID-19, enrolled during active disease. The CDR3 is CSARDVKTQYF. The CDR3 DNA sequence: TGCAGTGCTAGAGATGTAAAGACCCAGTACTTC.